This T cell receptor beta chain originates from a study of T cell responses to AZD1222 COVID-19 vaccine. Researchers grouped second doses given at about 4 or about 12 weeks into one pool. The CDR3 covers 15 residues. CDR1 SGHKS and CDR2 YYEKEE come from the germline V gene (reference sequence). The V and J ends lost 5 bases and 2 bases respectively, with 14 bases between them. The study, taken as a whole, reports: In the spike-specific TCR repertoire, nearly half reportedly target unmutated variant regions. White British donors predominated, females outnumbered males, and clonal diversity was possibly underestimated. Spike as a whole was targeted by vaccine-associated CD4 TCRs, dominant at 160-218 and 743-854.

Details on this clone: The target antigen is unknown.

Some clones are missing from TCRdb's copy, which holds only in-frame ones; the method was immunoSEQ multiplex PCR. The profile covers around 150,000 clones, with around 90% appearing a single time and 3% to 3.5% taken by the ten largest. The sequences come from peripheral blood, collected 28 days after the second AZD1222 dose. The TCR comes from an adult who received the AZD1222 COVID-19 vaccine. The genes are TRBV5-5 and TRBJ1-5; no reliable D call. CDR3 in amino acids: CASSTEDHRNQPQHF. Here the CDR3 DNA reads TGTGCCAGCAGTACAGAGGACCATCGCAATCAGCCCCAGCATTTT.